The clone carrying this T cell receptor (beta chain) was detected once. Its antigen is unknown. This sample is drawn from a study of blood T cells in healthy people across ages. The second PCR ran about 6 to 11 cycles with a sample-barcoded 5' primer and J-beta primers. At least 2.5 million CDR3-containing paired-end reads were obtained per sample. From the 5' RACE reads, TCRdb called clonotypes with MiXCR, one entry per CDR3 protein. The table shows around 990,000 distinct CDR3 sequences, with about two fifths occurring only once. Study results and limitations: Possibly, changes in expanded clonotypes were confounded because donor CMV status was unknown.

The CDR3 runs to 14 residues. The germline gives CDR1 SGHTS, CDR2 YDEGEE. V lost 5 bases to trimming and J lost 13 bases, with 22 bases between them. The material sequenced was blood. The clonotype comes from a man younger than 35 in good health. V is TRBV5-8 and J is TRBJ2-4, with D possibly matching TRBD1 (5 bases). CDR3 in DNA: TGTGCCAGCAGGACCGAGTTGGCGGACAATGAGCAGTACTTC. This sequence encodes CASRTELADNEQYF.